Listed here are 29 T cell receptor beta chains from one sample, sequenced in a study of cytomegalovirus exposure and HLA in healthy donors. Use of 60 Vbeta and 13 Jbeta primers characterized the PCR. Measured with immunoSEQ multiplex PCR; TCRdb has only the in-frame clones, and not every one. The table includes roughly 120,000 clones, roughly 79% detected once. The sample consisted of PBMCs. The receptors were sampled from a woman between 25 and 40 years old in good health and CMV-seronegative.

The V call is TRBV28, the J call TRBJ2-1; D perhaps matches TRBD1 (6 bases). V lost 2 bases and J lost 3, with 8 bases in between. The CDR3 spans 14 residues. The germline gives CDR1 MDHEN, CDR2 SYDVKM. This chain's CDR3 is CASSLQGFYNEQFF. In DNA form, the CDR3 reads TGTGCCAGCAGTTTACAGGGGTTCTACAATGAGCAGTTCTTC.

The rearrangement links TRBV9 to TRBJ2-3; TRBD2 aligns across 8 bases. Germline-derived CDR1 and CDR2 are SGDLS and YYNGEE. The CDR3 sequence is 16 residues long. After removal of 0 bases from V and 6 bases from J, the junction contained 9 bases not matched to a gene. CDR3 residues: CASSVAGGPGSDTQYF. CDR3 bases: TGTGCCAGCAGCGTAGCGGGAGGGCCTGGGTCGGATACGCAGTATTTT.

The CDR3 here is CASSPGLAGLNTGELFF. The CDR3 DNA sequence: TGCGCCAGCAGCCCGGGGCTAGCGGGACTTAACACCGGGGAGCTGTTTTTT. The chain carries TRBV4-1 and TRBJ2-2, with TRBD2 matching 9 bases. The length of the CDR3 is 17 residues. With 4 bases clipped from V and 2 bases from J, the junction kept 8 bases outside the gene matches. CDR1 is MGHRA, CDR2 YSYEKL, per germline.

The CDR3 reads CASSSIRGANTEAFF. CDR3 bases: TGTGCCAGTAGTTCCATTAGAGGAGCGAACACTGAAGCTTTCTTT. The chain joins TRBV19 to TRBJ1-1; no definite D call. This CDR3 region has 15 residues. The germline V gene has CDR1 LNHDA and CDR2 SQIVND (reference sequence). The ends were cut back, 5 bases at V and 1 base at J, with 14 bases in the middle.

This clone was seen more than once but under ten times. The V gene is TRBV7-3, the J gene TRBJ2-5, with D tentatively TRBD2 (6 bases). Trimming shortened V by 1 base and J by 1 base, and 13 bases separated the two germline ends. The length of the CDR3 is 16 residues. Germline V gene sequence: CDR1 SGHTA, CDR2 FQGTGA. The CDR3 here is CASSLMGTLSQETQYF. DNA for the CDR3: TGTGCCAGCAGCTTAATGGGGACTCTTTCCCAAGAGACCCAGTACTTC.

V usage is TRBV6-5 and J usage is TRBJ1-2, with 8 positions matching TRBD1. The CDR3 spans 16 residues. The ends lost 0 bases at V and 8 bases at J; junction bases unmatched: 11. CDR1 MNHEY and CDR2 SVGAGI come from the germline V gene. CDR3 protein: CASSYSGFGTGGGYTF. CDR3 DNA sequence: TGTGCCAGCAGTTACTCGGGGTTCGGGACAGGAGGCGGCTACACCTTC.

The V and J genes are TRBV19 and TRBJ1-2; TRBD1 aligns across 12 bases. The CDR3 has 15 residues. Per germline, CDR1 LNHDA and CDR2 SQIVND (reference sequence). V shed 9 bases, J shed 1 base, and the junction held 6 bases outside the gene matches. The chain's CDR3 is CASTGQGALNYGYTF. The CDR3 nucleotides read TGTGCCAGCACGGGACAGGGGGCGCTTAACTATGGCTACACCTTC. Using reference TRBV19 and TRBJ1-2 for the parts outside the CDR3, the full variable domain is DGGITQSPKYLFRKEGQNVTLSCEQNLNHDAMYWYRQDPGQGLRLIYYSQIVNDFQKGDIAEGYSVSREKKESFPLTVTSAQKNPTAFYLCASTGQGALNYGYTFGSGTRLTVV.

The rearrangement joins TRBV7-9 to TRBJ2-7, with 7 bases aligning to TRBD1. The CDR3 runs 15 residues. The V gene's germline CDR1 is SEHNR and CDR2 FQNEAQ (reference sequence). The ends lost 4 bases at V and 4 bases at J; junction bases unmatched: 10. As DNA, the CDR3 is TGTGCCAGCAGCTCCACGACAGGGATCCCTTACGAGCAGTACTTC. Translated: CASSSTTGIPYEQYF.

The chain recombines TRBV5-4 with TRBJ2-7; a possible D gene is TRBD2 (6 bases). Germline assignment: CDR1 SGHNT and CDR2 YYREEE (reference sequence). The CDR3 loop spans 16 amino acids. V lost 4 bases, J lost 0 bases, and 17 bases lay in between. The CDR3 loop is CASSPLNSGISYEQYF. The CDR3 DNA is TGTGCCAGCAGCCCTTTAAATAGCGGAATCTCCTACGAGCAGTACTTC.

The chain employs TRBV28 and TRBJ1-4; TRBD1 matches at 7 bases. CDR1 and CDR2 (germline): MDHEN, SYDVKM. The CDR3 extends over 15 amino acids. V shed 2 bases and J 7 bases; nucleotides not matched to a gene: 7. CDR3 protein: CASSLGDRAVEKLFF. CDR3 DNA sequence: TGTGCCAGCAGTTTAGGCGACAGGGCTGTTGAAAAACTGTTTTTT.

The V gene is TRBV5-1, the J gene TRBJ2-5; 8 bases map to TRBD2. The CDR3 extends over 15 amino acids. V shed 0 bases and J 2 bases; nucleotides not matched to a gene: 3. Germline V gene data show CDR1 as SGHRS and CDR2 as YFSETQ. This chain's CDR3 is CASSLGSGGQETQYF. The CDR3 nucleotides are TGCGCCAGCAGCTTGGGGTCGGGAGGGCAAGAGACCCAGTACTTC.

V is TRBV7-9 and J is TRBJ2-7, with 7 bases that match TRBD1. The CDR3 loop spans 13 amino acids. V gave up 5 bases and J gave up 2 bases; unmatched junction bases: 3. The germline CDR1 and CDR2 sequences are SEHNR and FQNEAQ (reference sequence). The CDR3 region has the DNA TGTGCCAGCAGCCTGGGGACAGCCTACGAGCAGTACTTC. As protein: CASSLGTAYEQYF.

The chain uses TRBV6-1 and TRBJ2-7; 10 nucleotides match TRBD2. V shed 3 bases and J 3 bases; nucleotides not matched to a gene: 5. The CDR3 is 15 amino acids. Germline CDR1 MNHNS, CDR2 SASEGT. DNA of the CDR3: TGTGCCAGCAGTGATTTAGCGGGAGGTGACTACGAGCAGTACTTC. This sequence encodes CASSDLAGGDYEQYF.

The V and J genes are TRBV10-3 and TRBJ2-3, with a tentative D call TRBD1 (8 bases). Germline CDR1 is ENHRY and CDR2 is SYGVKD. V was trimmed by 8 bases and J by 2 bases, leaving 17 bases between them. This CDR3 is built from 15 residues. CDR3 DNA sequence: TGTGCCATCGGCCAACAGGGGGGGATCACAGATACGCAGTATTTT. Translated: CAIGQQGGITDTQYF.

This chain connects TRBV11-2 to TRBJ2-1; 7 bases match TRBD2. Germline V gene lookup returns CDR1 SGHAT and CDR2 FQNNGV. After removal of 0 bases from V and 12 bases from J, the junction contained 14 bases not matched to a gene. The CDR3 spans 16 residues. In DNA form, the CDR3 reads TGTGCCAGCAGCTTAGAATGGGGGGAGGGTGGGCTTGGGCAGTTCTTC. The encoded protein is CASSLEWGEGGLGQFF.

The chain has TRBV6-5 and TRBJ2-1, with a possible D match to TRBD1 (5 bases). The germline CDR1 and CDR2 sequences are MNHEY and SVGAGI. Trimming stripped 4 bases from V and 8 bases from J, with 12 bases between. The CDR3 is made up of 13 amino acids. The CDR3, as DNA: TGTGCCAGCAGTTCAACCCCCAGGGATGAGCAGTTCTTC. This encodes CASSSTPRDEQFF.

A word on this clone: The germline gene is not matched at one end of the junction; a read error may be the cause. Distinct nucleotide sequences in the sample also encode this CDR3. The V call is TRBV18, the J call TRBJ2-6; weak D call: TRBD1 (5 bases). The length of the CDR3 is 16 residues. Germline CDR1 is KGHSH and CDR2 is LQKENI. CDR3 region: CASSPLTGSGANVLTF. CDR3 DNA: TGCGCCAGCTCGCCTCTAACAGGATCTGGGGCCAACGTCCTGACTTTC.

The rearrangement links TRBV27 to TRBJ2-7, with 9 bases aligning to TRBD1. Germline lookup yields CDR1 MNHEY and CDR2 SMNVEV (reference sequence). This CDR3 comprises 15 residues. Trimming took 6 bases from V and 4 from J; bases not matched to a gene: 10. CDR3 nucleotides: TGTGCCAGCAGGGACGGACAGGGGATTTCGTACGAGCAGTACTTC. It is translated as CASRDGQGISYEQYF.

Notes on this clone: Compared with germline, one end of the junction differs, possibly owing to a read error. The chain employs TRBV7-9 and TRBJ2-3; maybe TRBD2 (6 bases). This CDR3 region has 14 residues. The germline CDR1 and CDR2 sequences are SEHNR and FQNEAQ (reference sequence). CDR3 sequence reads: CSSSLARGVDTQYF. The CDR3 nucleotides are TGTTCCAGCAGCTTAGCGCGGGGAGTAGATACGCAGTATTTT.

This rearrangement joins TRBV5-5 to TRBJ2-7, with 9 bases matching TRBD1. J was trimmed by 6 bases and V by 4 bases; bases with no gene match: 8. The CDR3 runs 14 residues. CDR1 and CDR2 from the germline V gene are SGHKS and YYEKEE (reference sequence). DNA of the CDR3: TGTGCCAGCAGCCCCAGGACAGGGGAAATCGAGCAGTACTTC. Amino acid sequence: CASSPRTGEIEQYF.

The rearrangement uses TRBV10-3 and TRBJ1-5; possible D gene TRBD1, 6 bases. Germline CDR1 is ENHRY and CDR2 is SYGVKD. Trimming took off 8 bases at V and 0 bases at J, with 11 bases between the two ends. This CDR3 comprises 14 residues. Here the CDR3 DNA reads TGTGCCATCCGGGGGGCCAATAGCAATCAGCCCCAGCATTTT. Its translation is CAIRGANSNQPQHF.

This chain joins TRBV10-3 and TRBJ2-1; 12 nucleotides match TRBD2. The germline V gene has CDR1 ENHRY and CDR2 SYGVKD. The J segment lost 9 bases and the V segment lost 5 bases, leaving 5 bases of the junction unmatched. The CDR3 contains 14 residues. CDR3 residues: CAISPGLAGGEQFF. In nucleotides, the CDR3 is TGTGCCATCAGTCCGGGACTAGCGGGCGGTGAGCAGTTCTTC.

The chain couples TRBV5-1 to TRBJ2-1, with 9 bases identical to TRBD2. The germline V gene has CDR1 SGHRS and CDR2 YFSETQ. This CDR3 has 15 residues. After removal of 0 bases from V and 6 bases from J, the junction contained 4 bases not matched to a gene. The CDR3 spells CASSLAGLALNEQFF. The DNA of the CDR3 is TGCGCCAGCAGCTTGGCCGGACTAGCGCTCAATGAGCAGTTCTTC.

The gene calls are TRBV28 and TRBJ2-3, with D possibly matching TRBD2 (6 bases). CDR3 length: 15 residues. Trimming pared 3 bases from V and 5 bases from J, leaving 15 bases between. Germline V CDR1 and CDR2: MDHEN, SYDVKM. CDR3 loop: CASSLPGEREDTQYF. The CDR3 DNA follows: TGTGCCAGCAGTTTGCCGGGGGAGAGAGAAGATACGCAGTATTTT.

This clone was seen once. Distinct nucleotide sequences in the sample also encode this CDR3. DNA of the CDR3: TGTGCCAGCAGCGTAGAGGGGACTGTGGCCGGGGAGCTGTTTTTT. Translating gives CASSVEGTVAGELFF. The chain has TRBV9 and TRBJ2-2; D possibly corresponds to TRBD2 (6 bases). This CDR3 is 15 amino acids long. Per the germline V gene, CDR1 is SGDLS and CDR2 is YYNGEE. Trimming left V 0 bases short and J 6 bases short, with 12 bases between.

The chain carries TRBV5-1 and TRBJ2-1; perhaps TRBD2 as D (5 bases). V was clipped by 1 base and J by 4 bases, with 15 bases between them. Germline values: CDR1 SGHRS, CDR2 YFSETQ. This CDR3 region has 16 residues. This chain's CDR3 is CASSLRAETRYNEQFF. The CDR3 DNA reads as TGCGCCAGCAGCTTGAGAGCGGAAACCAGATACAATGAGCAGTTCTTC.

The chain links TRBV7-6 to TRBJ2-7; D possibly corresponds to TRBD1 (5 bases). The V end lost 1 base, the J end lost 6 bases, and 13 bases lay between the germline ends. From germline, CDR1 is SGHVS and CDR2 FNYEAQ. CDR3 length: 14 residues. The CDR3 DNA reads TGTGCCAGCAGCTTAGGGGCAGGGCTATCCGAGCAGTACTTC. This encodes CASSLGAGLSEQYF.

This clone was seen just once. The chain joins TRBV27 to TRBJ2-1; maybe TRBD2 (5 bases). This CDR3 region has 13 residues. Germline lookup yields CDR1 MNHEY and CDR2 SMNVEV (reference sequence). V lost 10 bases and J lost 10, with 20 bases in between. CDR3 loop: CATRRGTSDEQFF. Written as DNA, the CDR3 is TGTGCCACTAGACGGGGTACCTCTGACGAGCAGTTCTTC.

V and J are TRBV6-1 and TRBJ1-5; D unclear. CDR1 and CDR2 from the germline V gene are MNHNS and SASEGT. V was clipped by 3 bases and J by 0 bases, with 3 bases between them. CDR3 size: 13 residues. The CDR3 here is CASSDISNQPQHF. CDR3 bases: TGTGCCAGCAGTGACATTAGCAATCAGCCCCAGCATTTT.